This record covers a single T cell receptor (beta chain). As yet, its antigen is unknown. The data originate from a study of beta chain features in type 1 diabetes. Study details: Analysis included around 99,000,000 sorted cells drawn from all samples.

General study points: Amplification by PCR could prefer shorter templates, with the same effect in patients and controls. For patients, the naive, central memory and Treg TCRB repertoires appeared more alike than for healthy donors. There were fewer insertions and more deletions at the VDJ junctions of type 1 diabetes patients.

The investigators reverse transcribed all of the isolated RNA, so they sequenced expressed TCRB transcripts. TCRdb keeps only in-frame clones here, not all; method: immunoSEQ multiplex PCR. The data show roughly 370,000 clones, approximately 13% seen once. Trimming took off 9 bases at V and 1 base at J, with 18 bases between the two ends. The CDR3 extends over 15 amino acids. Germline V gene sequence: CDR1 SGHNT, CDR2 YENEEA. The TCR originated in a man aged 25-45 years in good health. Sequenced sample: naive CD4+ T cells from blood. The genes are TRBV11-3 and TRBJ2-5; no clear D. The chain's CDR3 is CASKGRNTTQETQYF. As DNA, the CDR3 is TGTGCCAGTAAAGGACGGAATACGACCCAAGAGACCCAGTACTTC.